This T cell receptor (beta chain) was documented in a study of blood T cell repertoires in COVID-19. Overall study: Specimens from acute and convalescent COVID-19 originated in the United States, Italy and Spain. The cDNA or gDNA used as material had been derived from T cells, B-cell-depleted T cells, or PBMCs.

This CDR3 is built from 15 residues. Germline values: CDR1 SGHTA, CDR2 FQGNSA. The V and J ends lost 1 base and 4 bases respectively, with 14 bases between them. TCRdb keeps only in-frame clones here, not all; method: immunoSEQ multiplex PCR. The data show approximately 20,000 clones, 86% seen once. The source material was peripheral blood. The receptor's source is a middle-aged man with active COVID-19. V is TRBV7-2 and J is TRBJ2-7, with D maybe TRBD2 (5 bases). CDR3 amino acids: CASSLGDLGVYEQYF. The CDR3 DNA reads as TGTGCCAGCAGCTTAGGAGACCTCGGGGTTTACGAGCAGTACTTC.